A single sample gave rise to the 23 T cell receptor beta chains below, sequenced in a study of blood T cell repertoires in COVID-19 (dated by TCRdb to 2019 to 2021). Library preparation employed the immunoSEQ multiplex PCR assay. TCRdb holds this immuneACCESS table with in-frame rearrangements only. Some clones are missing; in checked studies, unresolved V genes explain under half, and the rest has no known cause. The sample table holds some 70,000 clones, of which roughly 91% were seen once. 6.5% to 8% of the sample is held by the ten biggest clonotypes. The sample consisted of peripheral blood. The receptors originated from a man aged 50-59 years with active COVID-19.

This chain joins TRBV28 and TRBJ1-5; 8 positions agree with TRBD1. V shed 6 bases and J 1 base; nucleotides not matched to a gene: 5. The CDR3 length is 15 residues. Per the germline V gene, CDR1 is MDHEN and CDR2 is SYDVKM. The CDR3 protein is CASRRTGSSNQPQHF. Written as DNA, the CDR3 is TGTGCCAGCAGACGGACAGGGTCGAGCAATCAGCCCCAGCATTTT.

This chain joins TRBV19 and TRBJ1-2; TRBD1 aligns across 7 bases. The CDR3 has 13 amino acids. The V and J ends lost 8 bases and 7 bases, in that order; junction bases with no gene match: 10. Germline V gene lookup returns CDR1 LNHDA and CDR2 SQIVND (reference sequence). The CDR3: CASGYRGIRGYTF. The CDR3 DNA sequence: TGTGCCAGTGGATACAGGGGTATCCGTGGCTACACCTTC. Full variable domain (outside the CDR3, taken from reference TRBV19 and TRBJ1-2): DGGITQSPKYLFRKEGQNVTLSCEQNLNHDAMYWYRQDPGQGLRLIYYSQIVNDFQKGDIAEGYSVSREKKESFPLTVTSAQKNPTAFYLCASGYRGIRGYTFGSGTRLTVV.

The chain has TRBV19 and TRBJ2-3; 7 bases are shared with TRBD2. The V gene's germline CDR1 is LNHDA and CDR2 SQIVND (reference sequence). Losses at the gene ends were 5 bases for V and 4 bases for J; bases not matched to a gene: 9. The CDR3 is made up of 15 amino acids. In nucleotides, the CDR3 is TGTGCCAGTAGTTTCCGGGGGGACTCGGCAGATACGCAGTATTTT. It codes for CASSFRGDSADTQYF.

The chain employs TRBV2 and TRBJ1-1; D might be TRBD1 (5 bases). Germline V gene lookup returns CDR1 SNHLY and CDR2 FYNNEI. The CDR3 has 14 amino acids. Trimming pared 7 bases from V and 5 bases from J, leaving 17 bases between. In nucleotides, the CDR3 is TGTGCCAGCATGGAATCTTTGGGGGGAACTGAAGCTTTCTTT. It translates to CASMESLGGTEAFF.

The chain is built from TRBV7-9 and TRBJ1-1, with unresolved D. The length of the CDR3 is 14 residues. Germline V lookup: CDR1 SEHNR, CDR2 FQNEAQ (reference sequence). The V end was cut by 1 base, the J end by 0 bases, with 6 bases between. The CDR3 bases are TGTGCCAGCAGCTTAGTCAGAATGAACACTGAAGCTTTCTTT. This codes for CASSLVRMNTEAFF. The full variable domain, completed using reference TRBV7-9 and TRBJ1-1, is DTGVSQNPRHKITKRGQNVTFRCDPISEHNRLYWYRQTLGQGPEFLTYFQNEAQLEKSRLLSDRFSAERPKGSFSTLEIQRTEQGDSAMYLCASSLVRMNTEAFFGQGTRLTVV.

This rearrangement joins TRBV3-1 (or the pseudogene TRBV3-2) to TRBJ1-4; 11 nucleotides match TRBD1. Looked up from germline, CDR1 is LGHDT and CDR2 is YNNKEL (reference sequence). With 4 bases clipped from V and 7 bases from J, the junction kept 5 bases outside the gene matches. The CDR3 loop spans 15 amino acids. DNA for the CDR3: TGTGCCAGCAGCCCGGACAGGGGGCTTTTTGAAAAACTGTTTTTT. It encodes CASSPDRGLFEKLFF.

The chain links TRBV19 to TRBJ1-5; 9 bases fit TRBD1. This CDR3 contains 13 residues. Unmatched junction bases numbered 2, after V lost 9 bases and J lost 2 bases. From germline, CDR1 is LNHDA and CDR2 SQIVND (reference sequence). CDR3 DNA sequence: TGTGCCAGAGGGGACAGGGGCAATCAGCCCCAGCATTTT. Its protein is CARGDRGNQPQHF.

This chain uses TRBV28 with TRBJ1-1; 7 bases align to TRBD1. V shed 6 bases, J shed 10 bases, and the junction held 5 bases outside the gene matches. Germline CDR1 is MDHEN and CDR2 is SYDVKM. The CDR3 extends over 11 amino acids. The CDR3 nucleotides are TGTGCCAGCAGCCTGACAGGGAGAGCTTTCTTT. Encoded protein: CASSLTGRAFF. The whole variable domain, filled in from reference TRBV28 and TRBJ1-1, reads DVKVTQSSRYLVKRTGEKVFLECVQDMDHENMFWYRQDPGLGLRLIYFSYDVKMKEKGDIPEGYSVSREKKERFSLILESASTNQTSMYLCASSLTGRAFFGQGTRLTVV.

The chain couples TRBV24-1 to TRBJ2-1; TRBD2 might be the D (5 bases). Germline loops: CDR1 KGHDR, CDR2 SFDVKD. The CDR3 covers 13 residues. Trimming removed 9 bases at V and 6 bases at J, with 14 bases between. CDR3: CATAGGRRNEQFF. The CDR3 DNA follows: TGTGCCACCGCGGGTGGTAGGCGCAATGAGCAGTTCTTC.

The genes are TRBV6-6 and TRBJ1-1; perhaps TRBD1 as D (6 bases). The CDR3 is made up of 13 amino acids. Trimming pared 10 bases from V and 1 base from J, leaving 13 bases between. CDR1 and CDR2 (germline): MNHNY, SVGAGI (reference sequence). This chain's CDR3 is CATATGTNTEAFF. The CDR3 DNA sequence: TGTGCCACAGCTACAGGGACGAACACTGAAGCTTTCTTT.

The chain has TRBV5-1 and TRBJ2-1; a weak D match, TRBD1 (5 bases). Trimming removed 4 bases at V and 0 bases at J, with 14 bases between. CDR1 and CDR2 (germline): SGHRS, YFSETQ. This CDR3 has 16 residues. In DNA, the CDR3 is TGCGCCAGCAGCGGCCGACAGACGAGCTCCTACAATGAGCAGTTCTTC. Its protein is CASSGRQTSSYNEQFF.

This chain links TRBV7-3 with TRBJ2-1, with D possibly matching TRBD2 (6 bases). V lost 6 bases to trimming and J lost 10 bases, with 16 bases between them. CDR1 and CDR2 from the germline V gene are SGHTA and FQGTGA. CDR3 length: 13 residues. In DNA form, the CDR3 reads TGTGCCAGCAGTAAGACCGGGAGCCAGGAGCAGTTCTTC. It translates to CASSKTGSQEQFF.

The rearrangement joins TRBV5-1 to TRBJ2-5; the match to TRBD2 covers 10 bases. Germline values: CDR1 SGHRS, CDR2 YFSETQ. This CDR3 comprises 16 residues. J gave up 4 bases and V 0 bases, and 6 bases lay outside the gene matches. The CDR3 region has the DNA TGCGCCAGCAGCTTGGGGCTAGCGGGGGCAGGAGAGACCCAGTACTTC. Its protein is CASSLGLAGAGETQYF.

CDR3 sequence reads: CATRGGVRGSSTDTQYF. The CDR3 bases are TGTGCCACCAGAGGGGGTGTGAGAGGAAGCAGCACAGATACGCAGTATTTT. The V and J genes are TRBV24-1 and TRBJ2-3, with TRBD1 as a possible D gene (6 bases). This CDR3 comprises 17 residues. CDR1 KGHDR and CDR2 SFDVKD come from the germline V gene. V lost 7 bases and J 0 bases, leaving 19 bases between the germline ends.

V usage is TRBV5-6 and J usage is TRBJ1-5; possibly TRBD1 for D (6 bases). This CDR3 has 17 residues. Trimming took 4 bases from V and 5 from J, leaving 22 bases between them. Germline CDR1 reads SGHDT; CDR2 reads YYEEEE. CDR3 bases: TGTGCCAGCAGCAGAGGTATGGGGTTTAAGGGGGATCAGCCCCAGCATTTT. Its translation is CASSRGMGFKGDQPQHF.

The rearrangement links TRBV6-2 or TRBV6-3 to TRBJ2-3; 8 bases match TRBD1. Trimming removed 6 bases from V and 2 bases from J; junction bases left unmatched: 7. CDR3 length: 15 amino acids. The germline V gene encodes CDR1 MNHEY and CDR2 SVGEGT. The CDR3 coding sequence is TGTGCCAGCAGCGACAGGACAGGGTACACAGATACGCAGTATTTT. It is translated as CASSDRTGYTDTQYF.

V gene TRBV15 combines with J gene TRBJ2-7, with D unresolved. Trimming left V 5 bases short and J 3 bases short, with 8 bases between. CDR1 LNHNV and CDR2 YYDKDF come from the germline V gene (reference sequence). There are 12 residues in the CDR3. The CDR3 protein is CATSLRNYEQYF. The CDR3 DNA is TGTGCCACCAGCCTCAGAAACTACGAGCAGTACTTC.

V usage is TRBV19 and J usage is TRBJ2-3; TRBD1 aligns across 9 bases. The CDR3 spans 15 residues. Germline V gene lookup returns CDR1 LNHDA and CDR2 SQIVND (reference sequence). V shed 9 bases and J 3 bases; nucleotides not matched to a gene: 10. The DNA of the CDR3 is TGTGCCAGGGAAACAGGGGGCGCTTGGACAGATACGCAGTATTTT. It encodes CARETGGAWTDTQYF.

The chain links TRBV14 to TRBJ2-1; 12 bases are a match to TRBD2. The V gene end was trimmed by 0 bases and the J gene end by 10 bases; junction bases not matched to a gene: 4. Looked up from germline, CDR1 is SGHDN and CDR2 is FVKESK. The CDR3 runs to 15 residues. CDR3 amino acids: CASSQETSGSTEQFF. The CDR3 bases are TGTGCCAGCAGCCAAGAGACTAGCGGGAGTACGGAGCAGTTCTTC.

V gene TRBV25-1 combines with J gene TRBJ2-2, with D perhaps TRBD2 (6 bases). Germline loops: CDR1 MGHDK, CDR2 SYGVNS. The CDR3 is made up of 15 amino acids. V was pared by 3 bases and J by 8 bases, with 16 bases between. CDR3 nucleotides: TGTGCCAGCAGTGACCGAGTTCTGGGGACTGGGGAGCTGTTTTTT. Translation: CASSDRVLGTGELFF.

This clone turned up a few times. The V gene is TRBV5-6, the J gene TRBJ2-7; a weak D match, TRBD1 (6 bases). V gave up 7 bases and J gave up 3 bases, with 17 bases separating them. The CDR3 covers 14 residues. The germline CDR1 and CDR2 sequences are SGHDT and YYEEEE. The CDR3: CASRKTGINYEQYF. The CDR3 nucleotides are TGTGCCAGCCGCAAGACAGGAATCAACTACGAGCAGTACTTC.

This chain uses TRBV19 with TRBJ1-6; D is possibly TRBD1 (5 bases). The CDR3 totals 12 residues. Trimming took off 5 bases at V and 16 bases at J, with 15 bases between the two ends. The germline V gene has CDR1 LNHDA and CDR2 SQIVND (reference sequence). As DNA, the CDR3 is TGTGCCAGTAGTCCCTGGGGCGGCGGTCTCCACTTT. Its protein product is CASSPWGGGLHF.

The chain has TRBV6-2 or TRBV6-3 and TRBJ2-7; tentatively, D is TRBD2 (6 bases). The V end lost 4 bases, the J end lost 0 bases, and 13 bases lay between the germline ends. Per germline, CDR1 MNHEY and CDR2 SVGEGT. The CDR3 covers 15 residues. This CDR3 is CASSSRESSSYEQYF. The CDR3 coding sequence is TGTGCCAGCAGTTCCCGGGAGTCTAGCTCCTACGAGCAGTACTTC.